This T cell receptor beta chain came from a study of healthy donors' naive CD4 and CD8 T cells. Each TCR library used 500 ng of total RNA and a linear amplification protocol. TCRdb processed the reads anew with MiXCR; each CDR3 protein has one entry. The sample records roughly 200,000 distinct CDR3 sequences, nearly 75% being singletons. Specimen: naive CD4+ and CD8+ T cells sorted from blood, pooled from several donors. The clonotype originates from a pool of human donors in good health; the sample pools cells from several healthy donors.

The CDR3 nucleotides are TGCAGCGCCGTAACAGGGATCGGCACTGAAGCTTTCTTT. It encodes CSAVTGIGTEAFF. V gene TRBV29-1 combines with J gene TRBJ1-1; the D gene is possibly TRBD1 (6 bases). V dropped 7 bases and J dropped 4 bases, with 16 bases sitting between them. The germline gives CDR1 SQVTM, CDR2 ANQGSEA. This CDR3 has 13 amino acids.